Listed here are 10 T cell receptor beta chains from one sample, sequenced in a study of shared clonotypes between healthy human individuals. Selected positively for CCR7 and CD45RO-negative, naive CD8 cells excluded terminally differentiated effector memory CD45RA+ cells. The assay was immunoSEQ multiplex PCR, and TCRdb's table has in-frame clones only and misses some. Of roughly 2.1 million clones in the sample, 93% are singletons; the top ten hold over 1.5%. Sequencing was performed on naive CD8+ T cells from PBMCs. These receptors were obtained from a man in his late teens or twenties in good health. Some clones in this sample may be carry-over from other donors' samples.

The chain uses TRBV29-1 and TRBJ2-7, with 10 bases matching TRBD1. The CDR3 covers 15 residues. Germline CDR1 reads SQVTM; CDR2 reads ANQGSEA. V dropped 4 bases and J dropped 4; count of bases not matched to a gene: 10. CDR3 nucleotides: TGCAGCGTTGTAAAGGAGCCGGGACAGGGGTACGAGCAGTACTTC. As protein: CSVVKEPGQGYEQYF.

This chain connects TRBV9 to TRBJ2-5, with 7 bases identical to TRBD1. Germline lookup yields CDR1 SGDLS and CDR2 YYNGEE. Losses at the gene ends were 4 bases for V and 2 bases for J; bases not matched to a gene: 8. The CDR3 covers 15 residues. CDR3 amino acids: CASSSSDRQQETQYF. The CDR3 nucleotides are TGTGCCAGCAGCTCTTCGGACAGGCAACAAGAGACCCAGTACTTC.

The chain combines TRBV9 with TRBJ2-3; 7 positions match TRBD1. The trim removed 0 bases at V and 2 bases at J, leaving 6 bases unmatched. From germline, CDR1 is SGDLS and CDR2 YYNGEE. CDR3 length: 16 amino acids. The CDR3, as DNA: TGTGCCAGCAGCGTAGGGAAGGGGGCGAACACAGATACGCAGTATTTT. This gives the protein CASSVGKGANTDTQYF. Based on the CDR3 plus reference TRBV9 and TRBJ2-3, the full variable domain is DSGVTQTPKHLITATGQRVTLRCSPRSGDLSVYWYQQSLDQGLQFLIQYYNGEERAKGNILERFSAQQFPDLHSELNLSSLELGDSALYFCASSVGKGANTDTQYFGPGTRLTVL.

The chain has TRBV5-4 and TRBJ1-5; maybe TRBD1 (5 bases). V was shortened by 3 bases and J by 4 bases, with 11 bases between the two germline ends. Germline loops: CDR1 SGHNT, CDR2 YYREEE (reference sequence). The CDR3 is made up of 14 amino acids. CDR3 in DNA: TGTGCCAGCAGCTCCCAGGGTCCAAATCAGCCCCAGCATTTT. Translating it yields CASSSQGPNQPQHF.

Written as DNA, the CDR3 is TGTGCCAGCAGTTTACAGGGTAGGGCTGAAAAACTGTTTTTT. Its protein product is CASSLQGRAEKLFF. The chain has TRBV27 and TRBJ1-4; TRBD1 might be the D (5 bases). The CDR3 extends over 14 amino acids. From germline, CDR1 is MNHEY and CDR2 SMNVEV (reference sequence). The V end was cut by 2 bases, the J end by 7 bases, with 11 bases between.

Concerning this clone: In the same sample, other DNA sequences code for this CDR3. The chain is built from TRBV27 and TRBJ1-4; 8 bases map to TRBD1. This CDR3 spans 14 amino acids. The junction had 3 bases not matched to a gene; V was cut back by 4 bases and J by 5 bases. Per the germline V gene, CDR1 is MNHEY and CDR2 is SMNVEV (reference sequence). The CDR3 here is CASSSTGGNEKLFF. The CDR3 DNA is TGTGCCAGCAGTTCAACAGGGGGAAATGAAAAACTGTTTTTT.

The gene calls are TRBV2 and TRBJ2-3; TRBD2 matches 7 bases. This CDR3 comprises 14 residues. J was trimmed by 6 bases and V by 1 base; bases with no gene match: 4. CDR1 and CDR2 from the germline V gene are SNHLY and FYNNEI. CDR3 DNA sequence: TGTGCCAGCAGTGAAGTCGCGGGAGTGGATACGCAGTATTTT. Translated, it gives CASSEVAGVDTQYF.

V and J are TRBV29-1 and TRBJ1-1, with 8 bases matching TRBD1. The CDR3 totals 14 residues. Trimming at V came to 3 bases and at J to 6 bases, leaving 9 bases not matched to a gene. Germline values: CDR1 SQVTM, CDR2 ANQGSEA. CDR3: CSVESTGGRAEAFF. CDR3 nucleotides: TGCAGCGTTGAGAGCACAGGGGGAAGGGCTGAAGCTTTCTTT.

The V call is TRBV29-1, the J call TRBJ2-5; D is uncertain. The CDR3 extends over 13 amino acids. Germline V CDR1 and CDR2: SQVTM, ANQGSEA. V was clipped by 4 bases and J by 0 bases, with 9 bases between them. The CDR3, as DNA: TGCAGCGTTGGGGGTGAGGACCAAGAGACCCAGTACTTC. It encodes CSVGGEDQETQYF.

The V gene is TRBV7-2, the J gene TRBJ2-3; 8 nucleotides match TRBD2. The CDR3 is made up of 14 amino acids. J gave up 0 bases and V 6 bases, and 2 bases lay outside the gene matches. Germline CDR1 reads SGHTA; CDR2 reads FQGNSA. This CDR3 is CASSPSGSTDTQYF. The DNA for the CDR3 is TGTGCCAGCAGTCCTAGCGGGAGCACAGATACGCAGTATTTT.